This is a list of T cell receptor beta chains from one sample in a study of shared clonotypes between healthy human individuals. Assay: immunoSEQ multiplex PCR; the TCRdb copy retains only in-frame clones and omits some. The data show about 1.1 million clones, approximately 77% seen once. Sample: memory CD4+ T cells from PBMCs. These receptors all come from a man between 18 and 29 years old in good health. Some clones in this sample may be carry-over from other donors' samples. The CDR3 runs from the conserved cysteine through the conserved F or W. D genes are given only for firm matches. The size of a clone is reported for some rows only, either as once, few or many, or as a class for expanded clones.

j_call,v_call,d_call,clone_size,cdr3_nt,cdr3_aa
TRBJ2-4,TRBV4-1,NA,NA,TGCGCCAGCAGCTTAAGGAAGACAGAAACAATTCAGTACTTC,CASSLRKTETIQYF
TRBJ2-1,TRBV6-1,NA,once,TGTGCCAGCATTCAGTCTAGCTCCTACAATGAGCAGTTCTTC,CASIQSSSYNEQFF
TRBJ2-5,TRBV6-1,NA,NA,TGTGCCACGTTCCCAGAGACCCAGTACTTC,CATFPETQYF
TRBJ1-2,TRBV6-1,NA,NA,TGTGCCAGCAGTGTGGACGGAACCTATGGCTACACCTTC,CASSVDGTYGYTF
TRBJ2-7,TRBV19,TRBD2,NA,TGTGCCAGTAAAAGACCGGGACTAGATTCCGGGTCCTACGAGCAGTACTTC,CASKRPGLDSGSYEQYF
TRBJ2-3,TRBV7-2,NA,NA,TGTGCCAGCAGCCCTCGCGGGGCGGGGAGCACAGATACGCAGTATTTT,CASSPRGAGSTDTQYF
TRBJ1-5,TRBV5-8,NA,once,TGTGCCAGCAGCTACCGAAATCAGCCCCAGCATTTT,CASSYRNQPQHF
TRBJ2-5,TRBV9,TRBD2,NA,TGTGCCAGCAGCGTAACCCCCTCGCGGGAGGTAGAGACCCAGTACTTC,CASSVTPSREVETQYF
TRBJ2-1,TRBV9,TRBD2,NA,TGTGCCAGCAGCTCCGGGACTAGCGCAAATGAGCAGTTCTTC,CASSSGTSANEQFF
TRBJ2-7,TRBV28,NA,NA,TGTGCCAGCAGTCTCACGGGGGCAAGGAGGGAGCAGTACTTC,CASSLTGARREQYF
TRBJ1-1,TRBV15,NA,NA,TGTGCCACCAGCAGCGGTTGGCCTATGAACACTGAAGCTTTCTTT,CATSSGWPMNTEAFF
TRBJ2-2,TRBV7-8,TRBD2,NA,TGTGCCAGCAGCCCAGGGTCTAGCGGGAGGGTCACCGGGGAGCTGTTTTTT,CASSPGSSGRVTGELFF
TRBJ1-2,TRBV6-1,TRBD1,NA,TGTGCCAGCAGTGAAAGACAGGGGGCGCACTATGGCTACACCTTC,CASSERQGAHYGYTF
TRBJ2-7,TRBV1,NA,once,TGCACCAGCAGCCAGGGTCCCGGGACTAGCGGGAGAGACGACGAGCAGTACTTC,CTSSQGPGTSGRDDEQYF
TRBJ2-2,TRBV9,NA,NA,TGTGCCAGCAGCGTCGCGGCAGCGAACACCGGGGAGCTGTTTTTT,CASSVAAANTGELFF
TRBJ2-3,TRBV10-1,NA,NA,TGCGCCAGCAGCCTGGGGAAAAGGAGCACAGATACGCAGTATTTT,CASSLGKRSTDTQYF
TRBJ2-1,TRBV14,TRBD2,NA,TGTGCCAGCAGCGCTCTGCCGGGACTAGCGGAGTACAATGAGCAGTTCTTC,CASSALPGLAEYNEQFF
TRBJ1-1,TRBV4-2,TRBD1,NA,TGTGCCAGCAGCCAAGGACAGGGGGCGAACACTGAAGCTTTCTTT,CASSQGQGANTEAFF
TRBJ2-2,TRBV7-8,NA,NA,TGTGCCAGTGGCCCCTACAACACCGGGGAGCTGTTTTTT,CASGPYNTGELFF
TRBJ2-2,TRBV7-3,NA,NA,TGTGCCACCGGGCAGGAGGCGCACGGGGAGCTGTTTTTT,CATGQEAHGELFF
TRBJ2-7,TRBV4-2,NA,NA,TGTGCCAGCAGCCAAGATCTTTTTAGGGATACAAGTGTGTACGAGCAGTACTTC,CASSQDLFRDTSVYEQYF
TRBJ2-7,TRBV28,NA,NA,TGTGCCAGCAGTTTAAGTTTCCCGGGAGTCTACGAGCAGTACTTC,CASSLSFPGVYEQYF
TRBJ2-7,TRBV2,TRBD1,NA,TGTGCCAGCAGTCAAAACAGGGGATACGAGCAGTACTTC,CASSQNRGYEQYF
TRBJ2-3,TRBV11-2,NA,NA,TGTGCCAGCAGCCCGGGACTTTTCACAGATACGCAGTATTTT,CASSPGLFTDTQYF
TRBJ2-3,TRBV12-5,TRBD1,NA,TGTGCTAGTGGTTTGGTAGAGACAGGGTCGCAGTATTTT,CASGLVETGSQYF
TRBJ2-2,TRBV28,NA,NA,TGTGCCAGCACCCCCCCCACCGGGGAGCTGTTTTTT,CASTPPTGELFF
TRBJ2-7,TRBV28,NA,few,TGTGCCAGCATGACCTCCTACGAGCAGTACTTC,CASMTSYEQYF
TRBJ2-5,TRBV6-1,TRBD2,once,TGTGCCGGAGGGGACTATGGAGGGGAGACCCAGTACTTC,CAGGDYGGETQYF
TRBJ2-7,TRBV5-1,NA,NA,TGCGCCAGCAGCTCCAGCGGAAGCTCCTACGAGCAGTACTTC,CASSSSGSSYEQYF
TRBJ2-1,TRBV20-1,NA,NA,TGCAGTGCTAGAGATCAGATAGAGCAGTTCTTC,CSARDQIEQFF
TRBJ1-5,TRBV6-1,NA,few,TGTGCCAGCAGGAGGGGACCGCGCGAGCCCTCGACCCAGCATTTT,CASRRGPREPSTQHF
TRBJ2-3,TRBV4-1,NA,NA,TGCGCCAGCAGCCCCGCCCAGGACCTAAGCACAGATACGCAGTATTTT,CASSPAQDLSTDTQYF
TRBJ2-1,TRBV10-3,TRBD2,NA,TGTGCCATCAGTGAGAGCGGCCTAGCGGGAAGGGGTGAGCAGTTCTTC,CAISESGLAGRGEQFF
TRBJ1-5,TRBV27,NA,NA,TGTGCCAGCAGTTTACCGGGGTTTGACAGGAAAGATAGCAATCAGCCCCAGCATTTT,CASSLPGFDRKDSNQPQHF
TRBJ2-7,TRBV28,TRBD2,NA,TGTGCCAGCAGGCAAGAAAGCGGGAGGCCCTCCTACGAGCAGTACTTC,CASRQESGRPSYEQYF
TRBJ1-1,TRBV29-1,NA,few,TGCAGCGTTGACCGGACAGCAAACACTGAAGCTTTCTTT,CSVDRTANTEAFF
TRBJ2-1,TRBV5-1,TRBD2,NA,TGCGCCAGCAGCTTTTTAGCGGGAGAGAACCATGAGCAGTTCTTC,CASSFLAGENHEQFF
TRBJ2-7,TRBV28,NA,many,TGTGCCAGTTCCGGGACTCCTACCTACGAGCAGTACTTC,CASSGTPTYEQYF
TRBJ1-1,TRBV6-5,NA,NA,TGTGCCAGCAGTTACTTAGGGGCTAACACTGAAGCTTTCTTT,CASSYLGANTEAFF
TRBJ1-5,TRBV28,TRBD1,NA,TGTGCCAGCAGTTCAGGACAGGGGAGTACTAGCAATCAGCCCCAGCATTTT,CASSSGQGSTSNQPQHF
TRBJ1-2,TRBV19,NA,many,TGTGCCAGTAACCCTGGACAGATCTATGGCTACACCTTC,CASNPGQIYGYTF
TRBJ2-4,TRBV5-1,TRBD1,many,TGCGCCAGCAGCTTGGGACAGGGCAACATTCAGTACTTC,CASSLGQGNIQYF
TRBJ1-1,TRBV5-6,NA,NA,TGTGCCAGCAGCCGGTCCACTGTGGGCACTGAAGCTTTCTTT,CASSRSTVGTEAFF
TRBJ1-2,TRBV5-1,NA,NA,TGCGCCAGCAGCGTTGATCCGGGCCCGAAGGGTGGCTACACCTTC,CASSVDPGPKGGYTF
TRBJ2-7,TRBV4-2,TRBD1,once,TGTGCCAGCAGCCACTCCGGGACAGATTCCTACGAGCAGTACTTC,CASSHSGTDSYEQYF
TRBJ2-7,TRBV27,TRBD2,NA,TGTGCCAGCAGTAGCGGGAGGTTCTACGAGCAGTACTTC,CASSSGRFYEQYF
TRBJ2-1,TRBV7-9,TRBD2,NA,TGTGCCAGCAGCACCCCGGGCGGGAGCTACAATGAGCAGTTCTTC,CASSTPGGSYNEQFF
TRBJ2-5,TRBV27,TRBD2,once,TGTGCCAGCAGTTTTGACGGGAGGGCCTTCCAAGAGACCCAGTACTTC,CASSFDGRAFQETQYF
TRBJ2-7,TRBV4-2,TRBD1,NA,TGTGCCAGCAGCCACGGGACAGGAAGAACCTACGAGCAGTACTTC,CASSHGTGRTYEQYF
TRBJ1-5,TRBV9,NA,NA,TGTGCCAGCAGCGTAGTTAGCAATCAGCCCCAGCATTTT,CASSVVSNQPQHF
TRBJ1-3,TRBV5-1,NA,NA,TGCGCCAGCAGCTCAGGGGATTCTGGAAACACCATATATTTT,CASSSGDSGNTIYF
TRBJ2-2,TRBV7-9,NA,NA,TGTGCCAGCAGCTTAGTTCCCGGCTCCGGGGAGCTGTTTTTT,CASSLVPGSGELFF
TRBJ1-2,TRBV6-6,NA,NA,TGTGCCACCAGAGCGCCCATCCTAGGCTACACCTTC,CATRAPILGYTF